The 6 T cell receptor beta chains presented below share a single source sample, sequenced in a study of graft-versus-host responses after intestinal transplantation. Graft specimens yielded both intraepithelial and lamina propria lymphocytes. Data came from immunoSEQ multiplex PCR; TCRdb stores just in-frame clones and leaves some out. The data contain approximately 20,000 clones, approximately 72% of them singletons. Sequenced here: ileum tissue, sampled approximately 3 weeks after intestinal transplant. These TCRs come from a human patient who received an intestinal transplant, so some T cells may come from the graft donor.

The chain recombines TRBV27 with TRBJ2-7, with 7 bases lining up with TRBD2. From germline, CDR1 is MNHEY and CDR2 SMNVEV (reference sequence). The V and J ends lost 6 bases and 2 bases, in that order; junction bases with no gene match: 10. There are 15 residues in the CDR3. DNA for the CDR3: TGTGCCAGCAGATCCGGGACTATTTTTCCCTACGAGCAGTACTTC. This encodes CASRSGTIFPYEQYF.

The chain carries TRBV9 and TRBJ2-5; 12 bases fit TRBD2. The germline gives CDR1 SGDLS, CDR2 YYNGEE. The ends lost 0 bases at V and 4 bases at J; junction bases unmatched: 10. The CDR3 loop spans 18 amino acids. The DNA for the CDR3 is TGTGCCAGCAGCGTAGGGTTCCTAGCGGGGGGGCTTGGAGAGACCCAGTACTTC. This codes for CASSVGFLAGGLGETQYF.

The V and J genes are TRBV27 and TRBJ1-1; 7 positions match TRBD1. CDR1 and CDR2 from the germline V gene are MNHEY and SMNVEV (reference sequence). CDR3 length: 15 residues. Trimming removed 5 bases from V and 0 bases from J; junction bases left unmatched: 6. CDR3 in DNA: TGTGCCAGCAGTCCCCCGGGACAGATGAACACTGAAGCTTTCTTT. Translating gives CASSPPGQMNTEAFF.

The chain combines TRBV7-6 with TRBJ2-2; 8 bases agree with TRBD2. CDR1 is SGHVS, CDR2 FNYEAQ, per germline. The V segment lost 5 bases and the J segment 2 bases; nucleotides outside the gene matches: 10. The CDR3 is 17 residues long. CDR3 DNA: TGTGCCAGCAGCCCGTCGGCGGGGGGCGGTAACACCGGGGAGCTGTTTTTT. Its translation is CASSPSAGGGNTGELFF.

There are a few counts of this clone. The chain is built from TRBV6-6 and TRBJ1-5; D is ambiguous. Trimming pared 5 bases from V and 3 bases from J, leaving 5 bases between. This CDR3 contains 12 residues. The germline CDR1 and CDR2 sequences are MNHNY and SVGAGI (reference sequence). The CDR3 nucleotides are TGTGCCAGCAGTGTTCACAATCAGCCCCAGCATTTT. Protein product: CASSVHNQPQHF.

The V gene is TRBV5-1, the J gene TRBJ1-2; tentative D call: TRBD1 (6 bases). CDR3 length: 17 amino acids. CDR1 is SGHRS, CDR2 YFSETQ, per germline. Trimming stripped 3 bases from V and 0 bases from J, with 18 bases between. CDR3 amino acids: CASSSTGLGPTNYGYTF. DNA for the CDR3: TGCGCCAGCAGCTCAACAGGGCTGGGGCCGACTAACTATGGCTACACCTTC. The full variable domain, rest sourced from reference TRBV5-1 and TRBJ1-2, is KAGVTQTPRYLIKTRGQQVTLSCSPISGHRSVSWYQQTPGQGLQFLFEYFSETQRNKGNFPGRFSGRQFSNSRSEMNVSTLELGDSALYLCASSSTGLGPTNYGYTFGSGTRLTVV.